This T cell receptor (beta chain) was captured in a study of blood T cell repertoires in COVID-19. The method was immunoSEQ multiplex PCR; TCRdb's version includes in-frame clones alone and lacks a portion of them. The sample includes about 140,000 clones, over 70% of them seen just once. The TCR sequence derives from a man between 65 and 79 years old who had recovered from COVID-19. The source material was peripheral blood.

The CDR3 sequence: CASSLVTKDRTGQFF. CDR3 nucleotides: TGTGCCAGCAGCTTAGTGACCAAGGACCGGACAGGGCAGTTCTTC. The chain is built from TRBV7-8 and TRBJ2-1; TRBD1 aligns across 7 bases. Germline CDR1 SGHVS, CDR2 FQNEAQ. The V and J ends lost 1 base and 12 bases, in that order; junction bases with no gene match: 12. The length of the CDR3 is 15 residues. The variable domain in full, completed from reference TRBV7-8 and TRBJ2-1, reads GAGVSQSPRYKVAKRGQDVALRCDPISGHVSLFWYQQALGQGPEFLTYFQNEAQLDKSGLPSDRFFAERPEGSVSTLKIQRTQQEDSAVYLCASSLVTKDRTGQFFGPGTRLTVL.